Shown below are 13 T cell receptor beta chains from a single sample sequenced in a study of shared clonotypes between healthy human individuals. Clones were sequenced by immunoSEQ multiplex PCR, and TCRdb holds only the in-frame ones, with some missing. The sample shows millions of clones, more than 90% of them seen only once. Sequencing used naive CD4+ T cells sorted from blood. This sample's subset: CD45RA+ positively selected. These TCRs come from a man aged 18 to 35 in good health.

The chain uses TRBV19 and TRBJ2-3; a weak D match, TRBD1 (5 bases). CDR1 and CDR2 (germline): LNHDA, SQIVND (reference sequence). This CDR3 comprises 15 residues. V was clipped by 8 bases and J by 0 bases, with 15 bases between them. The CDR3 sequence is CASSRTPYSTDTQYF. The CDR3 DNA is TGTGCCAGTTCCCGGACACCCTATAGCACAGATACGCAGTATTTT.

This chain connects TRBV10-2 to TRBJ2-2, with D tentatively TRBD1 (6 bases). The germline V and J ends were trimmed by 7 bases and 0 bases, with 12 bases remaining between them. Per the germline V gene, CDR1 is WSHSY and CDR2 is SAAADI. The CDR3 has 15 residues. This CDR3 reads CASTVGATNTGELFF. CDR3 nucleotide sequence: TGCGCCAGCACAGTGGGGGCAACGAACACCGGGGAGCTGTTTTTT.

CDR3 amino acids: CASSEGGSRTDTQYF. The DNA for the CDR3 is TGTGCCAGCAGTGAAGGGGGTTCTCGGACAGATACGCAGTATTTT. This sequence joins TRBV6-1 and TRBJ2-3; D ambiguous. The CDR3 is 15 residues long. CDR1 is MNHNS and CDR2 is SASEGT in the germline V gene. The V gene lost 1 base and the J gene lost 3 bases, with 11 bases spanning the gap.

CDR3 region: CASSSSGTSGSKLFF. The CDR3 nucleotides read TGTGCCAGCAGCTCCTCCGGGACTAGCGGGAGCAAGCTGTTTTTT. This sequence joins TRBV7-9 and TRBJ2-2; TRBD2 aligns across 14 bases. V lost 4 bases and J lost 12; bases outside the gene matches: 7. CDR3 size: 15 residues. Per germline, CDR1 SEHNR and CDR2 FQNEAQ (reference sequence). The full variable domain, with the rest looked up from reference TRBV7-9 and TRBJ2-2, is DTGVSQNPRHKITKRGQNVTFRCDPISEHNRLYWYRQTLGQGPEFLTYFQNEAQLEKSRLLSDRFSAERPKGSFSTLEIQRTEQGDSAMYLCASSSSGTSGSKLFFGEGSRLTVL.

In DNA form, the CDR3 reads TGCGCCAGCAGCAAACGGGTTAGCGGGAGTTCACACGAGCAGTACTTC. Its protein is CASSKRVSGSSHEQYF. The chain employs TRBV5-1 and TRBJ2-7, with 9 bases aligning to TRBD2. This CDR3 is built from 16 residues. Trimming cost V 4 bases and J 5 bases; bases outside gene matches: 13. Germline V gives CDR1 SGHRS, CDR2 YFSETQ.

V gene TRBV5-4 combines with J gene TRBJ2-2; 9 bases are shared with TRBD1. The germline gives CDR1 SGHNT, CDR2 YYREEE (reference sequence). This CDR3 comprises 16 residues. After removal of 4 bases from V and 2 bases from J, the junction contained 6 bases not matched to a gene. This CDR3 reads CASSLQGAPNTGELFF. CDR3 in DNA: TGTGCCAGCAGCCTACAGGGGGCCCCTAACACCGGGGAGCTGTTTTTT.

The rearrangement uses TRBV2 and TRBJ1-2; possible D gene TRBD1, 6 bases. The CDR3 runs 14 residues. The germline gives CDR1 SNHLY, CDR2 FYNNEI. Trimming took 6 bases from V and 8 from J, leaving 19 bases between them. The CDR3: CASSAAGTTLGYTF. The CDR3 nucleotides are TGTGCCAGCAGCGCTGCCGGGACAACGCTAGGCTACACCTTC.

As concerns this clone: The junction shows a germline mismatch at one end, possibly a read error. The CDR3 sequence: CATSGLRGTQYF. The CDR3, as DNA: TGTGCCACCAGCGGGCTACGGGGTACGCAGTATTTT. The genes are TRBV7-9 and TRBJ2-3; a weak D match, TRBD2 (6 bases). The CDR3 spans 12 residues. The germline CDR1 and CDR2 sequences are SEHNR and FQNEAQ (reference sequence).

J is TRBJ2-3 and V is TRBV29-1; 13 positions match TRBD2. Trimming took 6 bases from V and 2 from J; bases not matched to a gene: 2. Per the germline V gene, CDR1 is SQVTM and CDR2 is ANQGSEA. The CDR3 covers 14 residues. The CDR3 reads CSVGTSGVTDTQYF. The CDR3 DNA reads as TGCAGCGTGGGGACTAGCGGGGTCACAGATACGCAGTATTTT.

The CDR3 sequence: CASSSQGDSTDTQYF. In DNA form, the CDR3 reads TGTGCCAGCAGCTCCCAGGGTGACAGCACAGATACGCAGTATTTT. The genes are TRBV11-2 and TRBJ2-3; D possibly corresponds to TRBD1 (5 bases). Trimming took 4 bases from V and 0 from J, leaving 11 bases between them. Germline CDR1 is SGHAT and CDR2 is FQNNGV. The CDR3 runs 15 residues.

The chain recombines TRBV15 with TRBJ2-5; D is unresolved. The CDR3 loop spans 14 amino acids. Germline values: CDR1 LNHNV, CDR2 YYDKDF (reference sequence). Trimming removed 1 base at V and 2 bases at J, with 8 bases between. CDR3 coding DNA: TGTGCCACCAGCAGAGCCCGATTTCAAGAGACCCAGTACTTC. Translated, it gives CATSRARFQETQYF.

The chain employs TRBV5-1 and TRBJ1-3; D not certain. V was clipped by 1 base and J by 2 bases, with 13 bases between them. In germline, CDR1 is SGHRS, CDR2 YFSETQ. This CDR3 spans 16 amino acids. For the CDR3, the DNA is TGCGCCAGCAGCTTGAGCCAGAGTGACGCTGGAAACACCATATATTTT. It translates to CASSLSQSDAGNTIYF.

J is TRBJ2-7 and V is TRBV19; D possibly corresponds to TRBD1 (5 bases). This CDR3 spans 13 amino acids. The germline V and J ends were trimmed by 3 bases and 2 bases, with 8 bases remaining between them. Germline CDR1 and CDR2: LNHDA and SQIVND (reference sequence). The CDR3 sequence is CASSMGHTYEQYF. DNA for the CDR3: TGTGCCAGTAGTATGGGGCATACCTACGAGCAGTACTTC.